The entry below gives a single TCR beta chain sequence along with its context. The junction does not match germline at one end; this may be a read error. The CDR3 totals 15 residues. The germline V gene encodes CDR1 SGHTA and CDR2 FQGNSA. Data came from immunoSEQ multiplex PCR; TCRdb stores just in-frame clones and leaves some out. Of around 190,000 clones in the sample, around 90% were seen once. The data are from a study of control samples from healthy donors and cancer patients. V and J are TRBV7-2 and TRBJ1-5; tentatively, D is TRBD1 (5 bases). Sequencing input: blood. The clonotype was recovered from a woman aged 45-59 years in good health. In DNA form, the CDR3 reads TGTGCCAGCAGTTTAGACAGATATAGCAATCAGCCCCAGCATTTT. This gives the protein CASSLDRYSNQPQHF.